This T cell receptor (beta chain) originates from a study of shared clonotypes between healthy human individuals. Study-wide findings and caveats: Rarefaction gave evidence that sorted-subset sequencing remained incomplete despite large depth.

This clone was observed a handful of times. The antigen remains unidentified. Profiled with immunoSEQ multiplex PCR; TCRdb holds only in-frame clones, not every one. The data show around 750,000 clones, about 74% seen once. CDR1 and CDR2 from the germline V gene are SGHAT and FQNNGV. The CDR3 covers 13 residues. V lost 2 bases and J 6 bases, leaving 11 bases between the germline ends. This chain joins TRBV11-2 and TRBJ2-7, with D perhaps TRBD2 (6 bases). The specimen was memory CD4+ T cells sorted from blood. This sample's subset: CD45RA-negative fraction. The clonotype comes from a woman aged 30 to 39 in good health. The CDR3 DNA is TGTGCCAGCAGCTTATCGCGGGACGGCGAGCAGTACTTC. This codes for CASSLSRDGEQYF.